One sample yielded the 17 T cell receptor beta chains listed below, sequenced in a study of blood T cell repertoires in COVID-19. Assay used: immunoSEQ multiplex PCR; TCRdb lists only in-frame clones, some missing. In the table there are approximately 390,000 clones, over 75% of which are singletons. Sample: PBMCs or T cells enriched from blood (not recorded which). These receptors came from a woman between 40 and 50 years old with acute COVID-19.

The J gene is TRBJ2-5, the V gene TRBV5-6; 11 bases agree with TRBD1. V shed 3 bases and J 2 bases; nucleotides not matched to a gene: 6. The CDR3 loop spans 16 amino acids. Germline V gene sequence: CDR1 SGHDT, CDR2 YYEEEE. In DNA form, the CDR3 reads TGTGCCAGCAGCTCTCCCCGGGACAGGGGGCAAGAGACCCAGTACTTC. Amino acids: CASSSPRDRGQETQYF.

The rearrangement joins TRBV11-3 to TRBJ2-7, with D maybe TRBD2 (5 bases). Trimming stripped 1 base from V and 9 bases from J, with 13 bases between. CDR3 length: 13 amino acids. Looked up from germline, CDR1 is SGHNT and CDR2 is YENEEA. The CDR3: CASSLVPEGGQYF. CDR3 DNA: TGTGCCAGCAGCTTAGTTCCCGAGGGTGGGCAGTACTTC.

The chain uses TRBV4-1 and TRBJ2-3, with TRBD2 matching 8 bases. Germline-derived CDR1 and CDR2 are MGHRA and YSYEKL. The CDR3 totals 16 residues. J was trimmed by 4 bases and V by 4 bases; bases with no gene match: 10. The CDR3 DNA reads TGCGCCAGCAGCCGAGGGGCCCTAGCGGGCGCAGATACGCAGTATTTT. This codes for CASSRGALAGADTQYF.

The J gene is TRBJ1-4, the V gene TRBV27; 8 bases line up with TRBD1. V lost 6 bases and J lost 6; bases outside the gene matches: 6. The CDR3 is 14 amino acids. The germline V gene has CDR1 MNHEY and CDR2 SMNVEV (reference sequence). The CDR3 loop reads CASSRGQGYEKLFF. Here the CDR3 DNA reads TGTGCCAGCAGCCGCGGACAGGGTTATGAAAAACTGTTTTTT.

The sample holds a few counts of this clone. The rearrangement joins TRBV5-4 to TRBJ1-3; perhaps TRBD1 as D (5 bases). Germline lookup yields CDR1 SGHNT and CDR2 YYREEE (reference sequence). The CDR3 spans 15 residues. V shed 0 bases and J shed 2 bases, with 9 bases lying between them. CDR3 nucleotide sequence: TGTGCCAGCAGCTTGGGAGGGGAGGCTGGAAACACCATATATTTT. It translates to CASSLGGEAGNTIYF.

This clone appeared a single time. The chain joins TRBV2 to TRBJ1-5; D might be TRBD1 (5 bases). The CDR3 loop spans 16 amino acids. CDR1 is SNHLY, CDR2 FYNNEI, per germline. Trimming took off 6 bases at V and 3 bases at J, with 18 bases between the two ends. The CDR3 nucleotides read TGTGCCAGCAGGTCGGGGGGGGTATCCTCCAATCAGCCCCAGCATTTT. It specifies CASRSGGVSSNQPQHF.

The V and J genes are TRBV7-9 and TRBJ2-2; D is unresolved. Germline V gene sequence: CDR1 SEHNR, CDR2 FQNEAQ (reference sequence). The CDR3 totals 14 residues. The V end was cut by 5 bases, the J end by 3 bases, with 10 bases between. In DNA form, the CDR3 reads TGTGCCAGCAGCACTACCGAATACACCGGGGAGCTGTTTTTT. It yields the protein CASSTTEYTGELFF.

The J gene is TRBJ1-2, the V gene TRBV30; 7 nucleotides match TRBD1. J lost 4 bases, V lost 7 bases, and 12 bases had no gene match. Germline lookup yields CDR1 GTSNPN and CDR2 SVGIG (reference sequence). This CDR3 contains 14 residues. CDR3 in DNA: TGTGCCTCCCTGAGGGGGCCCCTCTTCTATGGCTACACCTTC. It yields the protein CASLRGPLFYGYTF.

The chain is built from TRBV11-2 and TRBJ2-3, with a tentative D call TRBD1 (5 bases). The germline V and J ends were trimmed by 8 bases and 0 bases, with 15 bases remaining between them. This CDR3 is 15 amino acids long. From germline, CDR1 is SGHAT and CDR2 FQNNGV. Written as DNA, the CDR3 is TGTGCCAGCGCAAGACAGACGATTAGCACAGATACGCAGTATTTT. Translation: CASARQTISTDTQYF.

This clone is a singleton in its sample. The chain uses TRBV29-1 and TRBJ1-5; possible D gene TRBD1, 6 bases. Germline V lookup: CDR1 SQVTM, CDR2 ANQGSEA. V was pared by 5 bases and J by 6 bases, with 17 bases between. This CDR3 comprises 14 residues. The CDR3 here is CSVFLQGQSQPQHF. In DNA form, the CDR3 reads TGCAGCGTTTTTCTCCAGGGGCAGAGTCAGCCCCAGCATTTT.

The rearrangement links TRBV7-9 to TRBJ2-7; TRBD1 might be the D (5 bases). This CDR3 is built from 12 residues. Germline-derived CDR1 and CDR2 are SEHNR and FQNEAQ (reference sequence). V was cut by 6 bases and J by 6 bases, with 12 bases left in between. CDR3 in DNA: TGTGCCAGCAGTACCAGGACATCCGAGCAGTACTTC. It is translated as CASSTRTSEQYF.

The rearrangement links TRBV5-1 to TRBJ1-2; D ambiguous. With 0 bases removed from V and 14 bases from J, the gap between germline ends came to 20 bases. CDR1 and CDR2 (germline): SGHRS, YFSETQ. CDR3 length: 14 residues. The CDR3 loop is CASSLDSFGPGLTF. In nucleotides, the CDR3 is TGCGCCAGCAGCTTGGATTCTTTTGGGCCAGGTCTAACCTTC.

This clone was recorded a few times. The chain joins TRBV30 to TRBJ2-2; D possibly corresponds to TRBD2 (7 bases). This CDR3 has 16 amino acids. Between the trimmed V and J ends, which lost 4 bases and 2 bases, there was a span of 17 bases. Germline V gene lookup returns CDR1 GTSNPN and CDR2 SVGIG (reference sequence). CDR3 sequence reads: CAWIGGQPFNTGELFF. CDR3 in DNA: TGTGCCTGGATCGGGGGGCAGCCCTTTAACACCGGGGAGCTGTTTTTT.

The chain links TRBV7-6 to TRBJ2-2, with 7 bases identical to TRBD1. The CDR3 is 17 amino acids. Trimming removed 3 bases from V and 0 bases from J; junction bases left unmatched: 7. Germline loops: CDR1 SGHVS, CDR2 FNYEAQ. The CDR3 DNA follows: TGTGCCAGCAGCTTTCGGTCGACAGGGTCGAACACCGGGGAGCTGTTTTTT. It yields the protein CASSFRSTGSNTGELFF.

V usage is TRBV7-9 and J usage is TRBJ2-4, with a weak D call TRBD2 (5 bases). Germline assignment: CDR1 SEHNR and CDR2 FQNEAQ (reference sequence). V was cut by 0 bases and J by 0 bases, with 6 bases left in between. The CDR3 runs 15 residues. The DNA of the CDR3 is TGTGCCAGCAGCTTAGCTCGGGGAGCCAAAAACATTCAGTACTTC. Translation gives CASSLARGAKNIQYF.

The V call is TRBV6-5, the J call TRBJ1-6; D is uncertain. Germline V gives CDR1 MNHEY, CDR2 SVGAGI. V lost 7 bases and J 7 bases, leaving 17 bases between the germline ends. The CDR3 extends over 15 amino acids. The DNA of the CDR3 is TGTGCCAGCATGTCACGTTTTGGCCGAAATTCACCCCTCCACTTT. As protein: CASMSRFGRNSPLHF.

The rearrangement joins TRBV5-5 to TRBJ2-5; D is perhaps TRBD2 (6 bases). Germline V gives CDR1 SGHKS, CDR2 YYEKEE (reference sequence). With 0 bases removed from V and 5 bases from J, the gap between germline ends came to 8 bases. There are 13 residues in the CDR3. The CDR3 loop reads CASSLAAGETQYF. DNA for the CDR3: TGTGCCAGCAGCTTGGCCGCGGGGGAGACCCAGTACTTC.